The T cell receptor beta chain under discussion was sequenced for a study of T-cell reconstitution after alpha-beta-depleted transplantation in children. Library preparation (for TCRbeta) was performed with unique molecular identifiers. Using its own MiXCR run on the PCR reads, TCRdb lists one record per CDR3 protein. There are 450,000 to 500,000 distinct CDR3 sequences in the sample; 9.5% to 15% occur only once, and roughly 5.4% lies in the top ten. Trimming removed 3 bases from V and 2 bases from J; junction bases left unmatched: 4. The germline gives CDR1 MDHEN, CDR2 SYDVKM. The length of the CDR3 is 15 residues.

Specimen: PBMCs from the stem cell graft donor, collected from the stem cell graft. This clonotype was obtained from a human donor who donated a stem cell graft to a child with combined immunodeficiency. The V gene is TRBV28, the J gene TRBJ1-5; TRBD1 aligns across 7 bases. CDR3 region: CASSLIRGGNQPQHF. The DNA for the CDR3 is TGTGCCAGCAGTTTGATCAGGGGGGGCAATCAGCCCCAGCATTTT.